Below, 2 T cell receptor beta chains from the same sample are listed, as sequenced in a study of T-cell memory formation after mild COVID-19 (dated by TCRdb to the early 2020s). The receptor library was made with 5' RACE. Sequencing was carried out with an Illumina NovaSeq 6000. The public reads were reprocessed in TCRdb via fastp at Q25 and MiXCR, keeping in-frame beta chains. Identical CDR3 protein sequences are pooled into one entry, listed with their most common genes and DNA. The sample includes 350,000 to 400,000 distinct CDR3 sequences, with over 20% observed a single time. Under 15% of the sample is held by the ten biggest clonotypes. The specimen was PBMCs or a T cell subset sorted from them (not recorded which). These receptors originate from an adult woman who had mild COVID-19 (a few samples of this study predate the infection). The sample titles of this study are shuffled in the database, so cell type and time point are left out; the donor was told from shared clones.

This clonotype showed up just a few times. J is TRBJ2-7 and V is TRBV7-2, with TRBD1 matching 9 bases. The CDR3 has 14 amino acids. The germline V gene has CDR1 SGHTA and CDR2 FQGNSA. Trimming cost V 5 bases and J 5 bases; bases outside gene matches: 7. In nucleotides, the CDR3 is TGTGCCAGCAGCCGGGACAGGGCGTCCGACGAGCAGTACTTC. Amino acids: CASSRDRASDEQYF. Using reference TRBV7-2 and TRBJ2-7 for the parts outside the CDR3, the full variable domain is GAGVSQSPSNKVTEKGKDVELRCDPISGHTALYWYRQSLGQGLEFLIYFQGNSAPDKSGLPSDRFSAERTGGSVSTLTIQRTQQEDSAVYLCASSRDRASDEQYFGPGTRLTVT.

J is TRBJ1-2 and V is TRBV25-1, with D perhaps TRBD1 (5 bases). Trimming cost V 1 base and J 8 bases, with 11 bases left between them. The CDR3 extends over 13 amino acids. Germline V gene data show CDR1 as MGHDK and CDR2 as SYGVNS. CDR3 nucleotide sequence: TGTGCCAGCAGTGAATTAGACCGGGGCGGCTACACCTTC. Its translation is CASSELDRGGYTF.